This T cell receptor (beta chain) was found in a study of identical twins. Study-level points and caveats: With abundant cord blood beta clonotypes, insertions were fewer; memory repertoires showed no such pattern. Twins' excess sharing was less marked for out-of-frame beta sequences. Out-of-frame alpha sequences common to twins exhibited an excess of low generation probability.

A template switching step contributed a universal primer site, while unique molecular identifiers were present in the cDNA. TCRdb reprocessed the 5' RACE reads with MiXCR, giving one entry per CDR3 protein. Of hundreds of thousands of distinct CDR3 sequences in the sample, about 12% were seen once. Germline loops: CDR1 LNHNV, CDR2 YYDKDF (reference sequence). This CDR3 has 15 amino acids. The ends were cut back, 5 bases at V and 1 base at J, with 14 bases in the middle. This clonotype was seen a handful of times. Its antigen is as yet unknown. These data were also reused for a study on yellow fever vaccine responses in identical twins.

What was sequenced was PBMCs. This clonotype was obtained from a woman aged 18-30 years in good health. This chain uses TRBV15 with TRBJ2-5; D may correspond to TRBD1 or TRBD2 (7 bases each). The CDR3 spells CATSGGGTVQETQYF. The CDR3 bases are TGTGCCACCAGCGGGGGGGGGACAGTCCAAGAGACCCAGTACTTC.